The 11 T cell receptor beta chains reported below all come from one sample, sequenced in a study of OX40 agonist ivuxolimab in advanced cancers. The repertoire was sequenced with immunoSEQ multiplex PCR; TCRdb's copy has only in-frame clones and lacks some. The sample holds more than 85,000 clones, roughly nine tenths seen once. The sample was CD4+ or CD8+ T cells sorted from blood, taken in a trial of the OX40 agonist ivuxolimab. These receptors were taken from an adult with an advanced solid tumor such as melanoma, head and neck, liver or kidney cancer.

This chain joins TRBV19 and TRBJ2-5; 7 bases match TRBD2. The V gene end was trimmed by 5 bases and the J gene end by 4 bases; junction bases not matched to a gene: 1. Per the germline V gene, CDR1 is LNHDA and CDR2 is SQIVND (reference sequence). The CDR3 extends over 12 amino acids. Here the CDR3 DNA reads TGTGCCAGTAGTTCGGGAGGAGAGACCCAGTACTTC. It codes for CASSSGGETQYF.

DNA for the CDR3: TGTGCCAGCTCACCCCAAGCCGACCGCCCTAACTATGGCTACACCTTC. Amino acids: CASSPQADRPNYGYTF. The chain combines TRBV18 with TRBJ1-2; D gene ambiguous. The CDR3 totals 16 residues. Trimming removed 3 bases from V and 0 bases from J, with 14 bases in between. Germline CDR1 and CDR2: KGHSH and LQKENI. The complete variable domain, with remaining parts taken from reference TRBV18 and TRBJ1-2, reads NAGVMQNPRHLVRRRGQEARLRCSPMKGHSHVYWYRQLPEEGLKFMVYLQKENIIDESGMPKERFSAEFPKEGPSILRIQQVVRGDSAAYFCASSPQADRPNYGYTFGSGTRLTVV.

J is TRBJ2-1 and V is TRBV5-1; 7 bases agree with TRBD2. Unmatched junction bases numbered 9, after V lost 1 base and J lost 8 bases. Germline CDR1 SGHRS, CDR2 YFSETQ. The length of the CDR3 is 15 residues. The CDR3 DNA follows: TGCGCCAGCAGCTTGCGGGGAGGGCCTATCTATGAGCAGTTCTTC. Translated, it gives CASSLRGGPIYEQFF.

V gene TRBV27 combines with J gene TRBJ2-1; D is ambiguous. This CDR3 has 16 amino acids. Trimming left V 0 bases short and J 2 bases short, with 11 bases between. The V gene's germline CDR1 is MNHEY and CDR2 SMNVEV (reference sequence). CDR3 DNA sequence: TGTGCCAGCAGTTTATCGATAACGGGTCCCTACAATGAGCAGTTCTTC. Its translation: CASSLSITGPYNEQFF.

The rearrangement uses TRBV11-3 and TRBJ2-5, with D hard to call. Trimming removed 8 bases at V and 5 bases at J, with 15 bases between. Germline CDR1 and CDR2: SGHNT and YENEEA. This CDR3 is 13 amino acids long. The CDR3 DNA sequence: TGTGCCAGCGGGTCGGGTTTGGGGGAGACCCAGTACTTC. Its translation: CASGSGLGETQYF.

The V and J genes are TRBV10-3 and TRBJ2-5; D possibly matches TRBD1 or TRBD2 (6 bases each). The CDR3 covers 13 residues. Germline-derived CDR1 and CDR2 are ENHRY and SYGVKD. V shed 6 bases and J shed 5 bases, with 13 bases lying between them. DNA of the CDR3: TGTGCCATCAGGGAGGGGGGAACGGAGACCCAGTACTTC. This codes for CAIREGGTETQYF.

The V call is TRBV4-1, the J call TRBJ1-1, with 8 bases aligning to TRBD1. The CDR3 length is 15 residues. The trim removed 1 base at V and 5 bases at J, leaving 6 bases unmatched. Germline V gives CDR1 MGHRA, CDR2 YSYEKL. CDR3: CASSQAGRGQTEAFF. The CDR3 DNA reads TGCGCCAGCAGCCAAGCGGGCAGGGGGCAAACTGAAGCTTTCTTT.

CDR3 amino acids: CASSNVQGLNTEAFF. The CDR3 bases are TGTGCCAGCAGTAACGTGCAGGGGCTGAACACTGAAGCTTTCTTT. V and J are TRBV6-8 and TRBJ1-1; a possible D gene is TRBD1 (6 bases). The CDR3 covers 15 residues. Germline lookup yields CDR1 MNHGY and CDR2 SAAAGT. V lost 5 bases, J lost 0 bases, and 13 bases lay in between.

The DNA of the CDR3 is TGTGCCAGCAGTAGGGAGCGGGGCGTCAATGAGCAGTTCTTC. Protein product: CASSRERGVNEQFF. The V gene is TRBV27, the J gene TRBJ2-1; 7 nucleotides align to TRBD2. From germline, CDR1 is MNHEY and CDR2 SMNVEV (reference sequence). This CDR3 contains 14 residues. V lost 5 bases, J lost 6 bases, and 7 bases stayed unmatched.

The chain is built from TRBV5-1 and TRBJ2-7; no clear D gene. Trimming cost V 0 bases and J 6 bases, with 16 bases left between them. This CDR3 region has 15 residues. CDR1 is SGHRS, CDR2 YFSETQ, per germline. CDR3 DNA sequence: TGCGCCAGCAGCTTGGGGGGTGCCCCCTCCCGCGAGCAGTACTTC. Translated, it gives CASSLGGAPSREQYF.

The V call is TRBV18, the J call TRBJ2-2; 7 bases line up with TRBD1. CDR3 length: 13 amino acids. V trimming: 5 bases; J trimming: 5 bases; junction bases outside the gene matches: 2. Germline values: CDR1 KGHSH, CDR2 LQKENI. CDR3 residues: CASSSRGTGELFF. The CDR3 nucleotides read TGTGCCAGCTCATCCAGGGGGACCGGGGAGCTGTTTTTT. Looking up the rest from reference TRBV18 and TRBJ2-2 gives the full variable domain: NAGVMQNPRHLVRRRGQEARLRCSPMKGHSHVYWYRQLPEEGLKFMVYLQKENIIDESGMPKERFSAEFPKEGPSILRIQQVVRGDSAAYFCASSSRGTGELFFGEGSRLTVL.